This T cell receptor beta chain was recorded in a study of blood T cell repertoires in COVID-19. Data came from immunoSEQ multiplex PCR; TCRdb stores just in-frame clones and leaves some out. Among a few hundred thousand clones listed, around 84% were seen once. This CDR3 comprises 16 residues. Germline V CDR1 and CDR2: KGHSH, LQKENI. V lost 0 bases, J lost 5 bases, and 16 bases lay in between. The sequenced material came from peripheral blood. This receptor was taken from a woman aged 55-69 years with COVID-19, enrolled during active disease. The chain combines TRBV18 with TRBJ2-5, with D perhaps TRBD2 (5 bases). The CDR3 bases are TGTGCCAGCTCACCACCTGTCCATAGGGCGGGTGAGACCCAGTACTTC. Its protein product is CASSPPVHRAGETQYF.